The present entry profiles one TCR beta chain with its context. Its specificity is unknown. Germline CDR1 MDHEN, CDR2 SYDVKM. V lost 4 bases and J lost 7; bases outside the gene matches: 15. The CDR3 spans 16 residues. This entry is derived from a study of OX40 agonist ivuxolimab in advanced cancers. Study overall: Ivuxolimab was administered intravenously to patients at 0.01 to 10 mg/kg every 2 weeks.

TCRdb's table, derived via immunoSEQ multiplex PCR, lists solely in-frame clones and lacks some. The table includes fewer than 65,000 clones, 80% to 90% detected once. Points from the study as a whole: Both blood CD4+ and CD8+ T cells showed clonal growth by week 6 at 0.1 to 3.0 mg/kg.

Blood was sampled at baseline, cycle 4 day 1, and cycle 7 day 1. This TCR was recovered from an adult with an advanced solid tumor such as melanoma, head and neck, liver or kidney cancer. The sample consisted of CD4+ or CD8+ T cells sorted from blood, taken in a trial of the OX40 agonist ivuxolimab. The chain uses TRBV28 and TRBJ2-7, with 8 bases identical to TRBD1. CDR3 bases: TGTGCCAGCAGTTCCCCGGGGACAGGTCTCGTGATAGAGCAGTACTTC. Protein sequence: CASSSPGTGLVIEQYF.